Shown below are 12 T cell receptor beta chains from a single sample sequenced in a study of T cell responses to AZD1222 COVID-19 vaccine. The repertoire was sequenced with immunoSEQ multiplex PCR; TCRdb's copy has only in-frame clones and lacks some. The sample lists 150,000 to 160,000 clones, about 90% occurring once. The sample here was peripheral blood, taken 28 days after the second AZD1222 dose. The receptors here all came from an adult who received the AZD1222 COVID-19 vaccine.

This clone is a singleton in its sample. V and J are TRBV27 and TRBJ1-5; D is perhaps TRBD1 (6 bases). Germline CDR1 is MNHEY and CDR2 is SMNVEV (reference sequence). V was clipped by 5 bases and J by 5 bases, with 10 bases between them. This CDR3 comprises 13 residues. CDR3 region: CASSRGPYQPQHF. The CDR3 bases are TGTGCCAGCAGTCGGGGGCCATATCAGCCCCAGCATTTT.

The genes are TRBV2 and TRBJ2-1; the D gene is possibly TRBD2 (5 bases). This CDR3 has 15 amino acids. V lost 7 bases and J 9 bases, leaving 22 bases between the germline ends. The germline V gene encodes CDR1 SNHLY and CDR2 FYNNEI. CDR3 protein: CASNAGDGRGVEQFF. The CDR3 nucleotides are TGTGCCAGCAATGCCGGCGACGGCCGGGGTGTTGAGCAGTTCTTC.

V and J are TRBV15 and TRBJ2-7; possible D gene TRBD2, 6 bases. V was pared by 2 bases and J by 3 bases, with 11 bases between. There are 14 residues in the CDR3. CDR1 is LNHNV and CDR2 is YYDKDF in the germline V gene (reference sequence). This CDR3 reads CATSRSGDYYEQYF. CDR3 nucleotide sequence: TGTGCCACCAGCAGATCGGGAGACTACTACGAGCAGTACTTC. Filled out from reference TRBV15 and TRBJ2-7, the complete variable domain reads DAMVIQNPRYQVTQFGKPVTLSCSQTLNHNVMYWYQQKSSQAPKLLFHYYDKDFNNEADTPDNFQSRRPNTSFCFLDIRSPGLGDTAMYLCATSRSGDYYEQYFGPGTRLTVT.

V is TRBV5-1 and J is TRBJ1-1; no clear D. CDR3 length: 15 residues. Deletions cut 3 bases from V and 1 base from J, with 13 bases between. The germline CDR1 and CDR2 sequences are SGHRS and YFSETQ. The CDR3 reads CASSWGTFTNTEAFF. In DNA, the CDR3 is TGCGCCAGCAGCTGGGGAACTTTTACGAACACTGAAGCTTTCTTT.

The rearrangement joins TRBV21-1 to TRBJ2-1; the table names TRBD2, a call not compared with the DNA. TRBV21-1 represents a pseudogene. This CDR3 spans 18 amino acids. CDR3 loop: CASSIEAKRENSYNEQFF. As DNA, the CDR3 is TGTGCCAGCAGCATTGAAGCTAAGCGGGAGAATTCCTACAATGAGCAGTTCTTC.

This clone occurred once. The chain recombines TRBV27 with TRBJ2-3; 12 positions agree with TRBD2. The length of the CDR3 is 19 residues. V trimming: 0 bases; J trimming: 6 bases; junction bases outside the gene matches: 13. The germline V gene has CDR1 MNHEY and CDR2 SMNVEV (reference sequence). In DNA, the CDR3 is TGTGCCAGCAGTTTATCGGCCCCGACTAGCGGGAGAATAGTGGATACGCAGTATTTT. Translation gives CASSLSAPTSGRIVDTQYF.

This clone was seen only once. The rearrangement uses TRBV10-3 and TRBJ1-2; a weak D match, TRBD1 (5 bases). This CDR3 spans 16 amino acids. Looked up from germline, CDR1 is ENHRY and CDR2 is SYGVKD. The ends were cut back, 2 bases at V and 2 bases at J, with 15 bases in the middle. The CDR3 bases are TGTGCCATCAGTGAGGCCCGGACAAGGATCAACTATGGCTACACCTTC. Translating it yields CAISEARTRINYGYTF.

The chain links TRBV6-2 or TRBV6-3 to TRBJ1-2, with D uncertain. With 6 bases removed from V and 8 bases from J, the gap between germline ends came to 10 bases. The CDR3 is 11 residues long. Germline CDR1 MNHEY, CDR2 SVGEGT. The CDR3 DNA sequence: TGTGCCAGCAGCAGGACGGAGGGCTACACCTTC. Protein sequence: CASSRTEGYTF.

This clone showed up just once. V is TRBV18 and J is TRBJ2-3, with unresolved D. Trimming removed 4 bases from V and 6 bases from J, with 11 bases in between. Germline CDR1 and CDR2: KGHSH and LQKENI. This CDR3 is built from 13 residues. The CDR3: CASSQGGTDTQYF. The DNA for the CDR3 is TGTGCCAGCTCACAGGGCGGTACGGATACGCAGTATTTT.

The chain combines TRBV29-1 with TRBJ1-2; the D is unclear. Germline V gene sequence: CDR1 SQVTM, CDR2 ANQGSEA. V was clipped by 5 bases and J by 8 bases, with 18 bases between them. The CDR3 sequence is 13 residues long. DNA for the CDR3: TGCAGCGTTCTAAAGGACGTGGAAATCGGCTACACCTTC. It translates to CSVLKDVEIGYTF.

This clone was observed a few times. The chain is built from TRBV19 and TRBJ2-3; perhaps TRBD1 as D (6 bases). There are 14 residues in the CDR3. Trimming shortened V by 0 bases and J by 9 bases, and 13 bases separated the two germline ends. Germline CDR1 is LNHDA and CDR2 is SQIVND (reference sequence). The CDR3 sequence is CASSIDLRQATQYF. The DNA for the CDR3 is TGTGCCAGTAGTATAGATCTACGACAGGCGACGCAGTATTTT.

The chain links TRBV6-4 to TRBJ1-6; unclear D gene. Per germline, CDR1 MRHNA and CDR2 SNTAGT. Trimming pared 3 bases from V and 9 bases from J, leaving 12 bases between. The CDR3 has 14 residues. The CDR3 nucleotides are TGTGCCAGCAGTGATCGTCAGTGGGGTTCACCCCTCCACTTT. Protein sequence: CASSDRQWGSPLHF.